The T cell receptor beta chain under discussion was sequenced for a study of Ad26.COV2.S vaccination and SARS-CoV-2 variants. Study outcomes and limitations: Reported post-vaccination CD8+ and CD4+ T cell responses to spike showed substantial breadth.

Note on this clone: Antigen specificity is unknown.

Looked up from germline, CDR1 is SGHNT and CDR2 is YYREEE (reference sequence). This CDR3 is 15 amino acids long. Between the trimmed V and J ends, which lost 3 bases and 2 bases, there was a span of 15 bases. Regarding treatment: around 19 received Ad26.COV2.S at low or high dose, single or two shots; roughly five received placebo; per-sample allocation not given. Specimens were obtained on day 63 following the first vaccine or placebo injection. Adults aged 18-55 years in Boston included the donor. Repertoires were generated with immunoSEQ multiplex PCR, while TCRdb's copy carries only in-frame clones and drops some. The sample yields more than 400,000 clones, about 92% seen once.

The J gene is TRBJ2-7, the V gene TRBV5-4, with D hard to call. Specimen: peripheral blood, collected in a trial of Ad26.COV2.S vaccine versus placebo. The receptor was derived from a person aged 18-65 years who received the Ad26.COV2.S COVID-19 vaccine or a placebo. The CDR3 here is CASSSFRAKTYEQYF. CDR3 DNA sequence: TGTGCCAGCAGCTCCTTTCGGGCAAAAACCTACGAGCAGTACTTC.